These 2 T cell receptor beta chains were all obtained from the same sample, sequenced in a study of blood T cell repertoires in COVID-19. Only in-frame clones appear in the TCRdb table, and some are missing; sequencing was by immunoSEQ multiplex PCR. The sample holds tens of thousands of clones, more than 85% seen once. The sequenced sample consisted of PBMCs or T cells enriched from blood (not recorded which). The receptor set was obtained from a woman aged 45-65 years with acute COVID-19.

This clone occurred once. The rearrangement links TRBV24-1 to TRBJ1-2, with D unclear. Trimming left V 3 bases short and J 4 bases short, with 20 bases between. Germline loops: CDR1 KGHDR, CDR2 SFDVKD. The CDR3 totals 17 residues. CDR3 sequence: CATSDDAGADWRYGYTF. CDR3 nucleotide sequence: TGTGCCACCAGTGATGACGCCGGTGCTGACTGGCGCTATGGCTACACCTTC.

The CDR3 DNA follows: TGTGCCAGCAGCTTAGTGGGACAAAACTATGGCTACACCTTC. Protein: CASSLVGQNYGYTF. V and J are TRBV7-8 and TRBJ1-2; possibly TRBD1 for D (6 bases). This CDR3 has 14 amino acids. V was trimmed by 1 base and J by 2 bases, leaving 8 bases between them. Germline CDR1 SGHVS, CDR2 FQNEAQ.